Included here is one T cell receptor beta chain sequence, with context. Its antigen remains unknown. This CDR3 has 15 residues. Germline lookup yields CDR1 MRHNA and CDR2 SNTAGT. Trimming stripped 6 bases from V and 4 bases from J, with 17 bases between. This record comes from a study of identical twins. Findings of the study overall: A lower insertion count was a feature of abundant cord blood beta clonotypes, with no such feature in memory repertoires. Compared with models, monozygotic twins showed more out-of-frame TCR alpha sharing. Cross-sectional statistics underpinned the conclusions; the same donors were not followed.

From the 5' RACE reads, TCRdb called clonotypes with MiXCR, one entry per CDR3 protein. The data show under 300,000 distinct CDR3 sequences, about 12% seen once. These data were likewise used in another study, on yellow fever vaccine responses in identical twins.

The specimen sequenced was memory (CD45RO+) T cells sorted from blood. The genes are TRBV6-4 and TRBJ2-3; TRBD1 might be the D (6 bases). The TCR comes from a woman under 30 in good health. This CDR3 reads CASSPQGFGSDTQYF. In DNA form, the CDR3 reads TGTGCCAGCAGCCCACAGGGATTTGGTTCAGATACGCAGTATTTT.